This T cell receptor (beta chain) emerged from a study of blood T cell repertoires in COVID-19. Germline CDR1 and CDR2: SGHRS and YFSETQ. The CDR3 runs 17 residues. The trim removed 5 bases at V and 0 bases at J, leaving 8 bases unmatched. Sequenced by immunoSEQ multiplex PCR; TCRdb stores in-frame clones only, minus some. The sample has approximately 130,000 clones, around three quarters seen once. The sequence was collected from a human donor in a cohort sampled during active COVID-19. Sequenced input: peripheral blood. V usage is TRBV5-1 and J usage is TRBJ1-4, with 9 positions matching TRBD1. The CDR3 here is CASRTGTGFATNEKLFF. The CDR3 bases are TGCGCCAGCAGAACCGGGACAGGGTTTGCAACTAATGAAAAACTGTTTTTT.